Listed below are T cell receptor beta chains from one sample, sequenced in a study of regulatory T cells in long-lasting Graves disease. TCRdb analysed the multiplex PCR reads with MiXCR anew, one entry per CDR3 protein. This table has 400,000 to 500,000 distinct CDR3 sequences, roughly a fifth appearing once. Sequencing was performed on peripheral blood mononuclear cells (PBMCs), taken when the disease was refractory, from a patient treated with antithyroid drugs. The receptor source for this set is a female donor with Graves disease. Each CDR3 is given with its conserved first and last residue. Each record gives: J gene, D gene, V gene, CDR3 protein. D genes are given only for firm matches.

>TRBJ1-1|NA|TRBV27
CASSLRGGAEAFF
>TRBJ2-1|TRBD2|TRBV7-2
CASSLQPGLAGLGNEQFF
>TRBJ1-1|NA|TRBV24-1
CATSLGRDTEAFF
>TRBJ1-5|NA|TRBV6-1
CASNPISGSNQPQHF
>TRBJ1-2|NA|TRBV30
CAWSAQGGGRGYTF
>TRBJ1-1|NA|TRBV19
CASSMVASYYMNTEAFF
>TRBJ2-2|TRBD2|TRBV7-2
CASSTGTRAGELFF
>TRBJ1-6|NA|TRBV6-1
CASSRIPRDSPLHF
>TRBJ1-1|TRBD1|TRBV20-1
CSARPRTGATWAEAFF
>TRBJ1-1|NA|TRBV6-5
CASSYSTAMNTEAFF
>TRBJ1-1|TRBD1|TRBV28
CASGMGQGGNTEAFF
>TRBJ1-1|TRBD1|TRBV28
CASRQDRAGTEAFF
>TRBJ1-1|NA|TRBV11-1
CASSRGQLVTEAFF
>TRBJ1-2|NA|TRBV12-3/TRBV12-4
CASSTGQRGYTF
>TRBJ2-7|NA|TRBV4-3
CASSQDLESRYEQYF
>TRBJ1-5|NA|TRBV28
CASTMGPLGNQPQHF
>TRBJ2-7|TRBD1|TRBV11-1
CASSPRTGSSSYEQYF
>TRBJ2-7|NA|TRBV6-1
CASSSQGKTYEQYF
>TRBJ2-3|NA|TRBV6-2/TRBV6-3
CASSKTYLRTDTQYF
>TRBJ2-2|NA|TRBV7-9
CASSLLYRTPGTGELFF
>TRBJ2-5|NA|TRBV5-1
CASSVPRGLEETQYF
>TRBJ1-1|NA|TRBV6-2/TRBV6-3
CASSPAPDTEAFF
>TRBJ1-2|NA|TRBV7-2
CASSPSGERKGYTF
>TRBJ2-7|TRBD1|TRBV7-2
CASSSEGTGGYEQYF
>TRBJ1-2|TRBD1|TRBV9
CASSGDRKDGYTF
>TRBJ2-7|TRBD1|TRBV7-9
CASSLMDRGSYEQYF
>TRBJ1-5|TRBD1|TRBV12-3/TRBV12-4
CASSKQGGSNQPQHF
>TRBJ2-5|NA|TRBV7-9
CASSMTSFAETQYF
>TRBJ2-7|TRBD2|TRBV6-5
CASSYSIVGTMYEQYF
>TRBJ1-1|NA|TRBV29-1
CSVGGRMGDTEAFF
>TRBJ2-3|NA|TRBV27
CASSSRQSEDTQYF